The rows below give T cell receptor beta chains drawn from one sample of a study of beta chain features in type 1 diabetes. Sequencing was performed with immunoSEQ multiplex PCR; in TCRdb, only in-frame clones are kept and a portion is missing. The sample shows about 700,000 clones, 13% of them seen only once. Sequencing used naive CD4+ T cells from blood. All receptors derive from a man younger than 30 with type 1 diabetes. CDR3s include the opening cysteine and the closing phenylalanine or tryptophan. A D gene is named only where the DNA matches it firmly. Clone size, where shown, is once, few, many, or a class for clones that have expanded.

D | J | size | V | DNA | CDR3
TRBD2 | TRBJ2-1 | - | TRBV10-3 | TGTGCCACCGAAGCGGGGGTTATTATGAGCTCCTACAATGAGCAGTTCTTC | CATEAGVIMSSYNEQFF
TRBD1 | TRBJ1-4 | - | TRBV29-1 | TGCAGCGTGACAGGGGGAGGAACTAATGAAAAACTGTTTTTT | CSVTGGGTNEKLFF
- | TRBJ2-4 | few | TRBV30 | TGTGCCGGGGGACTAGCCAAAAACATTCAGTACTTC | CAGGLAKNIQYF
- | TRBJ1-2 | - | TRBV4-1 | TGCGCCAGCAGCCAAGGGCAGGGTATGTTGGGGGGCTACACCTTC | CASSQGQGMLGGYTF
TRBD2 | TRBJ2-7 | - | TRBV7-9 | TGTGCCAGCAGCCCCGGGGGGAGCGTGTCGGAGCAGTACTTC | CASSPGGSVSEQYF
TRBD1 | TRBJ2-7 | few | TRBV7-9 | TGTGCCAGCAGCCGCCTCGATACAGGGGGCGCGGGCTCCTACGAGCAGTACTTC | CASSRLDTGGAGSYEQYF
- | TRBJ1-2 | - | TRBV28 | TGTGCCAGCAGTTTATGGGAGGGGGAAGGCTACACCTTC | CASSLWEGEGYTF
- | TRBJ1-2 | - | TRBV25-1 | TGTGCCAGCAGTGGTCCGGGACGGGCCTCGGGCTACACCTTC | CASSGPGRASGYTF
- | TRBJ1-2 | - | TRBV29-1 | TGCAGCGTTGAAAAGTCAGGGGAGCGCTACACCTTC | CSVEKSGERYTF
TRBD1 | TRBJ1-5 | - | TRBV30 | TGTGCCTGGAGTTCCGGGACAGGCGTTTATAGCAATCAGCCCCAGCATTTT | CAWSSGTGVYSNQPQHF
TRBD1 | TRBJ2-1 | - | TRBV6-1 | TGTGCCAGCAGTGAACTACAGGGGGTGGGCGGCAATGAGCAGTTCTTC | CASSELQGVGGNEQFF
- | TRBJ2-3 | few | TRBV11-2 | TGTGCCAGCAGCTTAAGGGGTACCACAGATACGCAGTATTTT | CASSLRGTTDTQYF
- | TRBJ2-3 | few | TRBV18 | TGTGCCAGCTCACCCTCCACGTCCGATACGCAGTATTTT | CASSPSTSDTQYF
- | TRBJ1-2 | few | TRBV2 | TGTGCCAGCAGTGAAGCCGAAGGGGGAGGCTATGGCTACACCTTC | CASSEAEGGGYGYTF
TRBD1 | TRBJ2-2 | few | TRBV29-1 | TGCAGCGCCACAGGGGGGAACACCGGGGAGCTGTTTTTT | CSATGGNTGELFF
TRBD1 | TRBJ2-1 | - | TRBV6-5 | TGTGCCAGCAGTCCCCGGGACAGAAGATACAATGAGCAGTTCTTC | CASSPRDRRYNEQFF
TRBD2 | TRBJ2-3 | few | TRBV10-3 | TGTGCCATCAGTGTAGCTAGCGGTAGCACAGATACGCAGTATTTT | CAISVASGSTDTQYF
- | TRBJ1-6 | many | TRBV23-1 | TGCGCCAGCAGTCACCCGGGTGAGGGGATCCACTTT | CASSHPGEGIHF
- | TRBJ1-5 | - | TRBV2 | TGTGCCAGCAAAAGGGGCCCATTCCCGAGTAGCAATCAGCCCCAGCATTTT | CASKRGPFPSSNQPQHF
- | TRBJ2-3 | - | TRBV19 | TGTGCCAGTAGCAGTCCCGCACTAGATACGCAGTATTTT | CASSSPALDTQYF
- | TRBJ2-2 | - | TRBV29-1 | TGCAGCGTTGAACCGGTTACGAACACCGGGGAGCTGTTTTTT | CSVEPVTNTGELFF
- | TRBJ2-3 | - | TRBV10-3 | TGTGCCATCAGTGAGTCGGAGGCAGGACGTTCGAATACGCAGTATTTT | CAISESEAGRSNTQYF
- | TRBJ2-3 | few | TRBV5-1 | TGCGCCAGCAGCGGAAAGGTCCTTAGCGTTTCCACAGATACGCAGTATTTT | CASSGKVLSVSTDTQYF
- | TRBJ2-3 | few | TRBV28 | TGTGCCAGCAGTTCCCATACGGTCCCAGATACGCAGTATTTT | CASSSHTVPDTQYF
- | TRBJ2-3 | - | TRBV7-2 | TGTGCCAGCAGCTTAGTTGGCCGGGCTAGCACAGATACGCAGTATTTT | CASSLVGRASTDTQYF
- | TRBJ2-2 | - | TRBV7-2 | TGTGCCAGCAGCTTAGAAGCGCGAGGGGAGCTGTTTTTT | CASSLEARGELFF
- | TRBJ1-1 | few | TRBV10-3 | TGTGCCATCACCGCCGGGCAGAGCACTGAAGCTTTCTTT | CAITAGQSTEAFF
- | TRBJ2-3 | - | TRBV14 | TGTGCCAGCAGCCAAGATCGAAATACGCAGTATTTT | CASSQDRNTQYF
TRBD1 | TRBJ1-4 | few | TRBV10-3 | TGTGCCATCAGTGAGTCCGGGACAGAGAATGAAAAACTGTTTTTT | CAISESGTENEKLFF
- | TRBJ1-2 | few | TRBV7-3 | TGTGCCAGCAGCTTTTCGGGCGAAGGGAGCTATGGCTACACCTTC | CASSFSGEGSYGYTF
TRBD2 | TRBJ2-4 | many | TRBV13 | TGTGCCAGCAGCACCAATCCGGGACTAGCGTTTCCCAAAAACATTCAGTACTTC | CASSTNPGLAFPKNIQYF
- | TRBJ1-2 | - | TRBV29-1 | TGCAGCGTTGCACAGCTCTATGGCTACACCTTC | CSVAQLYGYTF
- | TRBJ1-3 | - | TRBV15 | TGTGCCACCAGCAGAGACCTGGATAGCTCTGGAAACACCATATATTTT | CATSRDLDSSGNTIYF
- | TRBJ1-1 | - | TRBV6-5 | TGTGCCAGCAGTTACGGGGGGAGAACTGAAGCTTTCTTT | CASSYGGRTEAFF
- | TRBJ2-6 | - | TRBV5-1 | TGCGCCAGCAGCCCATTGCTAGAGGGCGCTGGGGCCAACGTCCTGACTTTC | CASSPLLEGAGANVLTF
TRBD2 | TRBJ2-5 | - | TRBV5-8 | TGTGCCAGCAGCTTGTGGGAGGGAGAGACCCAGTACTTC | CASSLWEGETQYF
- | TRBJ1-1 | few | TRBV2 | TGTGCCAGCAGTGAGTGGGCCACTGAAGCTTTCTTT | CASSEWATEAFF
- | TRBJ1-3 | - | TRBV4-1 | TGCGCCAGCAGCCAAGAGGGAGTACCGGGAAACACCATATATTTT | CASSQEGVPGNTIYF
TRBD1 | TRBJ1-2 | few | TRBV10-3 | TGTGCCATCAGTGGACAGGGGGCTCTCCCCGGCTACACCTTC | CAISGQGALPGYTF
TRBD1 | TRBJ2-3 | few | TRBV5-1 | TGCGCCAGCAGTCGGGGACAGGGGACATCGGATACGCAGTATTTT | CASSRGQGTSDTQYF
- | TRBJ1-5 | few | TRBV28 | TGTGCCAGCAGTTTATTCGCCAGTACCAATCAGCCCCAGCATTTT | CASSLFASTNQPQHF
- | TRBJ2-3 | - | TRBV27 | TGTGCCAGCAGACGGACGGGGAGTAGCGTAAAGTCAGATACGCAGTATTTT | CASRRTGSSVKSDTQYF
TRBD1 | TRBJ1-1 | - | TRBV6-1 | TGTGCCAGCAGTGAAGTTGCCGGGACAGGGATGAACACTGAAGCTTTCTTT | CASSEVAGTGMNTEAFF
TRBD2 | TRBJ2-5 | - | TRBV6-5 | TGTGCCAGCAGAATAGCGGGGCGAGAGACCCAGTACTTC | CASRIAGRETQYF
- | TRBJ1-5 | - | TRBV6-6 | TGTGCCAGCAGTTACTCGAACAGGGGCAATCAGCCCCAGCATTTT | CASSYSNRGNQPQHF
- | TRBJ2-7 | - | TRBV6-5 | TGTGCCAGCAGTTACTCGCCAGGAACTACTCATTCCTTC | CASSYSPGTTHSF
- | TRBJ2-5 | few | TRBV7-8 | TGTGCCAGCACCCACCGGGGCCAAGAGACCCAGTACTTC | CASTHRGQETQYF
TRBD1 | TRBJ2-7 | - | TRBV7-7 | TGTGCCAGCAGCTTAGGACAGGGAATAGGTGAGCAGTACTTC | CASSLGQGIGEQYF
- | TRBJ1-5 | - | TRBV6-5 | TGTGCCAGCAGTTCCTCCGGGACTGCTTTCAATCAGCCCCAGCATTTT | CASSSSGTAFNQPQHF
- | TRBJ1-5 | few | TRBV15 | TGTGCCACCACAACTAGGGCACAAGGCAATCAGCCCCAGCATTTT | CATTTRAQGNQPQHF
TRBD1 | TRBJ2-7 | once | TRBV30 | TGTGCCTGGAGGCGGGACAGGGACTACGAGCAGTACTTC | CAWRRDRDYEQYF
TRBD1 | TRBJ2-3 | - | TRBV6-1 | TGTGCCAGTTCTTGGACAGGGGGAAAAGATACGCAGTATTTT | CASSWTGGKDTQYF
TRBD1 | TRBJ2-1 | few | TRBV5-1 | TGCGCCAGCAGCCTCCGGGACAGCTACAATGAGCAGTTCTTC | CASSLRDSYNEQFF
- | TRBJ1-1 | few | TRBV30 | TGTGCCTGGAGTGGACTACAGGGAGCAACTGAAGCTTTCTTT | CAWSGLQGATEAFF
- | TRBJ2-3 | - | TRBV5-4 | TGTGCCAGCAGCTTAGAAGGGCTCACAGATACGCAGTATTTT | CASSLEGLTDTQYF
TRBD1 | TRBJ1-1 | - | TRBV10-3 | TGTGCCATCAAGACAGGGGACACTGAAGCTTTCTTT | CAIKTGDTEAFF